These T cell receptor beta chains were read from a single sample in a study of T cells in tuberculosis. Libraries were prepared by immunoSEQ multiplex PCR; TCRdb keeps only in-frame clonotypes and omits some of them. This table has 20,000 to 30,000 clones, 95% to 96% appearing once. Sequenced material: PBMCs. These receptors were collected from a donor between 10 and 35 years old with latent tuberculosis or without tuberculosis infection. The CDR3 runs from the conserved cysteine through the conserved F or W. Each record gives: J gene, clone size, V gene, D gene, CDR3 protein, CDR3 DNA. The D gene is left open where the match is weak. Clone size is stated in some rows and not others, as once, few, many or a class when expanded.

>TRBJ1-1|NA|TRBV5-6|NA
CASSLGGGPTEAFF
TGTGCCAGCAGCCTGGGTGGAGGGCCCACTGAAGCTTTCTTT
>TRBJ1-1|NA|TRBV30|NA
CAWSVVGAGTEAFF
TGTGCCTGGAGTGTTGTAGGGGCCGGCACTGAAGCTTTCTTT
>TRBJ2-2|NA|TRBV19|NA
CASTSPNRASGELFF
TGTGCCAGTACCTCCCCCAACAGGGCCTCCGGGGAGCTGTTTTTT
>TRBJ2-2|NA|TRBV5-1|NA
CASSLWALAYTGELFF
TGCGCCAGCAGCTTATGGGCACTAGCATACACCGGGGAGCTGTTTTTT
>TRBJ2-7|NA|TRBV27|TRBD1
CASRGGQGRIDEQYF
TGTGCCAGCAGGGGGGGACAGGGGAGGATCGACGAGCAGTACTTC
>TRBJ2-7|once|TRBV19|TRBD1
CASSTQYPGQAGEQYF
TGTGCCAGTAGTACTCAATACCCGGGACAGGCGGGCGAGCAGTACTTC
>TRBJ2-1|NA|TRBV5-1|NA
CASSLHEGAYNEQFF
TGCGCCAGCAGCCTGCACGAAGGGGCCTACAATGAGCAGTTCTTC
>TRBJ1-2|NA|TRBV5-1|TRBD1
CASSLAPGGSYGYTF
TGCGCCAGCAGCTTGGCCCCAGGGGGCAGCTATGGCTACACCTTC
>TRBJ1-4|NA|TRBV21-1|NA
CASSKEQGGKLFF
TGTGCCAGCAGCAAAGAGCAGGGAGGAAAACTGTTTTTT
>TRBJ1-2|NA|TRBV6-5|NA
CASSPSGPNYGYTF
TGTGCCAGCAGCCCCTCAGGCCCTAACTATGGCTACACCTTC
>TRBJ1-5|NA|TRBV4-1|NA
CASSLNERDQPQHF
TGCGCCAGCAGCCTAAACGAGCGAGATCAGCCCCAGCATTTT
>TRBJ1-2|NA|TRBV5-4|NA
CASSLDRQAFYGYTF
TGTGCCAGCAGCTTGGACAGGCAGGCCTTTTATGGCTACACCTTC
>TRBJ2-5|NA|TRBV27|TRBD1
CASSIGTAQETQYF
TGTGCCAGCAGCATAGGGACAGCACAAGAGACCCAGTACTTC
>TRBJ1-1|NA|TRBV5-1|NA
CASSPLQRGGDTEAFF
TGCGCCAGCAGCCCGCTCCAACGGGGGGGTGACACTGAAGCTTTCTTT
>TRBJ2-3|NA|TRBV7-2|NA
CASSSLAAQYF
TGTGCCAGCAGCTCGTTGGCGGCGCAGTATTTT
>TRBJ2-1|NA|TRBV29-1|NA
CSVESRGYSYNEQFF
TGCAGCGTTGAATCACGGGGGTACTCCTACAATGAGCAGTTCTTC
>TRBJ2-5|NA|TRBV19|TRBD1
CASSTIGTGSETQYF
TGTGCCAGTAGTACAATTGGGACAGGGTCCGAGACCCAGTACTTC
>TRBJ1-1|once|TRBV30|NA
CAWSTGWNTEAFF
TGTGCCTGGAGTACAGGGTGGAACACTGAAGCTTTCTTT
>TRBJ1-4|once|TRBV18|NA
CASSPRLPGATNEKLFF
TGTGCCAGCTCACCACGGTTACCAGGTGCAACTAATGAAAAACTGTTTTTT
>TRBJ2-7|NA|TRBV9|NA
CASSVDWTTTYEQYF
TGTGCCAGCAGCGTAGATTGGACTACCACCTACGAGCAGTACTTC
>TRBJ2-2|NA|TRBV2|TRBD1
CASSAGQGISIGGELFF
TGTGCCAGCAGTGCGGGACAGGGGATAAGTATCGGCGGGGAGCTGTTTTTT
>TRBJ1-1|NA|TRBV30|NA
CAWSRPGWMNTEAFF
TGTGCCTGGAGTCGGCCAGGGTGGATGAACACTGAAGCTTTCTTT
>TRBJ2-1|NA|TRBV7-3|NA
CASSLGLPNEQFF
TGTGCCAGCAGCTTAGGACTCCCTAATGAGCAGTTCTTC
>TRBJ2-1|NA|TRBV11-2|TRBD2
CASSLLERGGYNEQFF
TGTGCCAGCAGCTTATTGGAGCGGGGGGGGTACAATGAGCAGTTCTTC
>TRBJ1-3|NA|TRBV4-1|TRBD1
CASSQDGFRDGTGGGTIYF
TGCGCCAGCAGCCAAGATGGATTTAGGGACGGGACAGGGGGCGGCACCATATATTTT
>TRBJ1-3|NA|TRBV5-8|NA
CASSLAIGEGNTIYF
TGTGCCAGCAGCTTGGCCATTGGAGAAGGAAACACCATATATTTT
>TRBJ1-2|NA|TRBV2|NA
CASSEQRGTTYGYTF
TGTGCCAGCAGTGAACAGAGAGGAACCACCTATGGCTACACCTTC
>TRBJ1-5|once|TRBV2|NA
CASSETRFSKGAQGNQPQHF
TGTGCCAGCAGTGAGACTCGTTTTTCGAAAGGGGCGCAGGGCAATCAGCCCCAGCATTTT